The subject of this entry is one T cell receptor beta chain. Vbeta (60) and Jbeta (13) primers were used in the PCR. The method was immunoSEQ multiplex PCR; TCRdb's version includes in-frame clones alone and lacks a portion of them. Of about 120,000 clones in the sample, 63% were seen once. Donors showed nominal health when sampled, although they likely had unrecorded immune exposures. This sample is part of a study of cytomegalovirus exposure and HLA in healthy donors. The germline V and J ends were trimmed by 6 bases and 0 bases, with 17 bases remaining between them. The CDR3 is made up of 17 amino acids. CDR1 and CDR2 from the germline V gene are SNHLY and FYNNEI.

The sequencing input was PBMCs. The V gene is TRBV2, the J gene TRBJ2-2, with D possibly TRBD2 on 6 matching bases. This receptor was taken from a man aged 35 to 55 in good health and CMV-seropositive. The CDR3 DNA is TGTGCCAGCAGCAAGGGACGGAGGGCGTCGAACACCGGGGAGCTGTTTTTT. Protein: CASSKGRRASNTGELFF.